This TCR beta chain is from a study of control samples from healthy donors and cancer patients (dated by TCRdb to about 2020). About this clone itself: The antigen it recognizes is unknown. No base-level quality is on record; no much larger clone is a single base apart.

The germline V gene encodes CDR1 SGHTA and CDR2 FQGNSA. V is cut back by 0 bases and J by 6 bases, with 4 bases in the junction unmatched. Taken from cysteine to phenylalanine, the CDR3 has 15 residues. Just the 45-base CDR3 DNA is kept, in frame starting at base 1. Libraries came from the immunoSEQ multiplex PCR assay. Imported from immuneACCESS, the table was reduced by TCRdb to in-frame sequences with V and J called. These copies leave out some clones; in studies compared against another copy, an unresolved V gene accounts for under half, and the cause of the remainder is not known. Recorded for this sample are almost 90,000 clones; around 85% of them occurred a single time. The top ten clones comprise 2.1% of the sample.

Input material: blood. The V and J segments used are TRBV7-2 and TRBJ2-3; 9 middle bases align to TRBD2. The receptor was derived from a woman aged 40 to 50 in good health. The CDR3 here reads CASSLAGLAYDTQYF. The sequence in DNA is TGTGCCAGCAGCTTAGCAGGACTAGCGTATGATACGCAGTATTTT. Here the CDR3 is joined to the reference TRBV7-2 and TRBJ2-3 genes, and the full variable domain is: GAGVSQSPSNKVTEKGKDVELRCDPISGHTALYWYRQSLGQGLEFLIYFQGNSAPDKSGLPSDRFSAERTGGSVSTLTIQRTQQEDSAVYLCASSLAGLAYDTQYFGPGTRLTVL.